The T cell receptor (beta chain) described here comes from a study of T cell changes during pregnancy in multiple sclerosis. Sequencing used immunoSEQ multiplex PCR; TCRdb keeps in-frame clones, though not all of them. The sample lists 90,000 to 150,000 clones; about 93% were seen once. Specimen: peripheral blood, collected before pregnancy. The receptor comes from a female donor with multiple sclerosis, enrolled in a pregnancy study.

The CDR3 bases are TGTGCCAGCAGCTTAGGGGGAGCGGGGTCCCAAGAGACCCAGTACTTC. Translation gives CASSLGGAGSQETQYF. V and J are TRBV7-7 and TRBJ2-5, with 7 nucleotides matching TRBD2. Germline lookup yields CDR1 SSHAT and CDR2 FNYEAQ (reference sequence). The CDR3 is made up of 16 amino acids. V gave up 1 base and J gave up 1 base; unmatched junction bases: 6.